The next 16 T cell receptor beta chains were all read from a single sample in a study of regulatory T cells in long-lasting Graves disease. Time point of the sample: newly diagnosed GD, antithyroid drugs for less than 3 months. The TCR library was prepared using RNA isolated from PBMCs. To make TCR beta libraries, researchers used iRepertoire HTBI primers and Arm-PCR of CDR3 regions. Using its own MiXCR run on the multiplex PCR reads, TCRdb lists one record per CDR3 protein. The sample consists of approximately 350,000 distinct CDR3 sequences, around 15% of them appearing once. These sequences were also reported in another study, on T cells in Graves' hyperthyroidism and ophthalmopathy.

This specimen consisted of peripheral blood mononuclear cells (PBMCs), obtained at new diagnosis, from a patient treated with antithyroid drugs. These receptors were obtained from a woman aged 18-29 years with Graves disease.

This clonotype turned up a few times. The chain uses TRBV7-6 and TRBJ2-1, with TRBD1 matching 9 bases. With V trimmed by 6 bases and J by 6 bases, 12 bases remained unmatched. CDR1 SGHVS and CDR2 FNYEAQ come from the germline V gene. This CDR3 is built from 16 residues. The CDR3 region has the DNA TGTGCCAGCAGATCCGACAGGGGGTTATCGGTCAATGAGCAGTTCTTC. It codes for CASRSDRGLSVNEQFF.

The CDR3 nucleotides are TGCGCCAGCAGTGAGGGGGGGACTTTCTTT. Encoded protein: CASSEGGTFF. V and J are TRBV10-2 and TRBJ1-1, with D perhaps TRBD1 (5 bases). This CDR3 comprises 10 residues. V was shortened by 2 bases and J by 12 bases, with 7 bases between the two germline ends. Looked up from germline, CDR1 is WSHSY and CDR2 is SAAADI.

For this clonotype: A read error may be the cause here, since a much bigger clone is one base away. The rearrangement links TRBV9 to TRBJ1-1; D might be TRBD1 (5 bases). Germline lookup yields CDR1 SGDLS and CDR2 YYNGEE. The CDR3 contains 14 residues. This CDR3 is CASSQQGEGTGAFF. CDR3 sequence (DNA): TGTGCCAGCAGCCAGCAGGGTGAGGGGACTGGAGCTTTCTTT.

This clonotype was detected many times. The chain links TRBV7-8 to TRBJ2-5; 9 bases line up with TRBD2. The CDR3 extends over 15 amino acids. V shed 0 bases, J shed 7 bases, and the junction held 6 bases outside the gene matches. Germline-derived CDR1 and CDR2 are SGHVS and FQNEAQ. The CDR3 DNA is TGTGCCAGCAGCTTAGCGGCTAGCGGGGAGGGGACCCAGTACTTC. It specifies CASSLAASGEGTQYF.

This clonotype was seen a handful of times. The CDR3 DNA follows: TGTGCCAGCTCACCCTCACAAAGCGGGTCGGGACTCTCCTACGAGCAGTACTTC. It specifies CASSPSQSGSGLSYEQYF. This sequence joins TRBV18 and TRBJ2-7, with a weak D call TRBD2 (6 bases). This CDR3 contains 18 residues. The V end was cut by 3 bases, the J end by 0 bases, with 21 bases between. Germline CDR1 is KGHSH and CDR2 is LQKENI. Filled out from reference TRBV18 and TRBJ2-7, the complete variable domain reads NAGVMQNPRHLVRRRGQEARLRCSPMKGHSHVYWYRQLPEEGLKFMVYLQKENIIDESGMPKERFSAEFPKEGPSILRIQQVVRGDSAAYFCASSPSQSGSGLSYEQYFGPGTRLTVT.

This chain links TRBV5-1 with TRBJ1-4, with D unresolved. This CDR3 has 15 amino acids. The germline V and J ends were trimmed by 0 bases and 4 bases, with 10 bases remaining between them. Germline CDR1 SGHRS, CDR2 YFSETQ. CDR3 region: CASSLAAVNNEKLFF. DNA of the CDR3: TGCGCCAGCAGCTTGGCGGCAGTGAATAATGAAAAACTGTTTTTT.

This clonotype was counted many times. The gene calls are TRBV28 and TRBJ2-5; D gene ambiguous. V was clipped by 1 base and J by 1 base, with 7 bases between them. CDR1 MDHEN and CDR2 SYDVKM come from the germline V gene. This CDR3 region has 14 residues. The CDR3 DNA reads TGTGCCAGCAGTTTATTAAAAAGCCAAGAGACCCAGTACTTC. Its translation: CASSLLKSQETQYF.

This clonotype came up many times. CDR3 nucleotide sequence: TGTGCCAGCAGTGAATTTAAGTTCGGGGAAGAGGTGGAGTACGAGCAGTACTTC. Encoded protein: CASSEFKFGEEVEYEQYF. The genes are TRBV6-2 or TRBV6-3 and TRBJ2-7; TRBD2 is a possible D gene (5 bases). The V and J ends lost 5 bases and 4 bases respectively, with 27 bases between them. This CDR3 is built from 18 residues. CDR1 MNHEY and CDR2 SVGEGT come from the germline V gene.

The chain recombines TRBV19 with TRBJ1-5, with 7 bases that match TRBD1. CDR1 is LNHDA and CDR2 is SQIVND in the germline V gene (reference sequence). With V trimmed by 6 bases and J by 1 base, 12 bases remained unmatched. The CDR3 runs 17 residues. The CDR3 sequence is CASRGIMAGGSNQPQHF. The CDR3 nucleotides are TGTGCCAGTAGGGGGATCATGGCAGGGGGGAGCAATCAGCCCCAGCATTTT.

This clonotype was counted a few times. The DNA of the CDR3 is TGTGCCAGCAAAATCGGGGGACTGATAAATTCACCCCTCCACTTT. As protein: CASKIGGLINSPLHF. This chain connects TRBV28 to TRBJ1-6; TRBD1 is a possible D gene (5 bases). Per germline, CDR1 MDHEN and CDR2 SYDVKM. The V and J ends lost 7 bases and 7 bases respectively, with 17 bases between them. The CDR3 length is 15 residues. Full variable domain (rest looked up from reference TRBV28 and TRBJ1-6): DVKVTQSSRYLVKRTGEKVFLECVQDMDHENMFWYRQDPGLGLRLIYFSYDVKMKEKGDIPEGYSVSREKKERFSLILESASTNQTSMYLCASKIGGLINSPLHFGNGTRLTVT.

This clonotype was found a few times. The chain has TRBV5-1 and TRBJ1-4; no clear D gene. The CDR3 spans 13 residues. The germline V gene encodes CDR1 SGHRS and CDR2 YFSETQ. V was trimmed by 4 bases and J by 8 bases, leaving 12 bases between them. The CDR3 protein is CASSSWIEEKLFF. CDR3 sequence (DNA): TGCGCCAGCAGCAGTTGGATTGAGGAAAAACTGTTTTTT.

This clonotype was picked up many times. The V call is TRBV28, the J call TRBJ2-1; D is perhaps TRBD1 (5 bases). Germline CDR1 and CDR2: MDHEN and SYDVKM. V was pared by 10 bases and J by 3 bases, with 16 bases between. CDR3 size: 14 residues. The CDR3 loop reads CATIQGPDYNEQFF. The CDR3, as DNA: TGTGCCACCATCCAGGGTCCCGACTACAATGAGCAGTTCTTC.

This clonotype was observed many times. The CDR3 sequence: CSARLAGAGNTQYF. CDR3 in DNA: TGCAGTGCTAGGTTAGCGGGAGCGGGGAATACGCAGTATTTT. V gene TRBV20-1 combines with J gene TRBJ2-3; 9 positions agree with TRBD2. The CDR3 consists of 14 residues. Losses at the gene ends were 3 bases for V and 7 bases for J; bases not matched to a gene: 8. Germline V gene sequence: CDR1 DFQATT, CDR2 SNEGSKA (reference sequence).

This clonotype was seen a handful of times. This chain uses TRBV20-1 with TRBJ2-1; 8 bases align to TRBD1. Germline assignment: CDR1 DFQATT and CDR2 SNEGSKA (reference sequence). Trimming took 2 bases from V and 0 from J; bases not matched to a gene: 6. The CDR3 extends over 16 amino acids. The chain's CDR3 is CSARLRTGSSYNEQFF. The CDR3 DNA reads TGCAGTGCTAGACTCCGGACAGGGAGCTCCTACAATGAGCAGTTCTTC.

The rearrangement uses TRBV10-3 and TRBJ2-7; D may be TRBD1 or TRBD2 (6 bases each). Germline assignment: CDR1 ENHRY and CDR2 SYGVKD. The CDR3 spans 14 residues. The germline V and J ends were trimmed by 2 bases and 3 bases, with 11 bases remaining between them. In nucleotides, the CDR3 is TGTGCCATCAGTGAGCCCGGGGGCGGCTACGAGCAGTACTTC. Translated: CAISEPGGGYEQYF.

This clonotype was recorded many times. The gene calls are TRBV30 and TRBJ1-5; TRBD1 might be the D (5 bases). Germline values: CDR1 GTSNPN, CDR2 SVGIG (reference sequence). Trimming took 1 base from V and 5 from J, leaving 9 bases between them. This CDR3 spans 13 amino acids. CDR3 region: CAWSGTGDQPQHF. For the CDR3, the DNA is TGTGCCTGGAGTGGTACGGGGGATCAGCCCCAGCATTTT.